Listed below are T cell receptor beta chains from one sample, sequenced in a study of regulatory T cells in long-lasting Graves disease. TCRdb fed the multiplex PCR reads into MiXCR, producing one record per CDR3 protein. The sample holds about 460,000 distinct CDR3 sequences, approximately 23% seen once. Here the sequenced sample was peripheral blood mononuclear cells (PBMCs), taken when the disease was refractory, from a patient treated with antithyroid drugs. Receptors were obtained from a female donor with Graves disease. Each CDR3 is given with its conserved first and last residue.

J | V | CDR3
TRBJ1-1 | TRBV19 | CASSNQGSEAFF
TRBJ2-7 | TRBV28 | CASSLPPGQGTYEQYF
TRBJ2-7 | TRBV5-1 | CASSAQGLATYEQYF
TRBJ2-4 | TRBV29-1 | CSASNLQTSGLAKNIQYF
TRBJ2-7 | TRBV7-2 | CASTQTKVGEQYF
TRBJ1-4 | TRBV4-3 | CASSQVGRSNEKLFF
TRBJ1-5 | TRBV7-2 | CASSLAGQTSNQPQHF
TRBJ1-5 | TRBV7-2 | CASSKTGDRNQPQHF
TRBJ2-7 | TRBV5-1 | CASNPTDSYEQYF
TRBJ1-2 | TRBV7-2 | CASSLVSGDNYGYTF
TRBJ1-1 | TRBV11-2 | CASSPSGTGGTEAFF
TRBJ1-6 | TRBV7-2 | CASSPYLSSPLHF
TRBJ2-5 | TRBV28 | CASSPYGGEETQYF
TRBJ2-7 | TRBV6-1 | CASAGYPNEQYF
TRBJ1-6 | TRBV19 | CASSIGRGNSNSPLHF